The T cell receptor (beta chain) described here comes from a study of long-term antiretroviral therapy in people with HIV (dated 2022 in TCRdb). Regarding the complete study: The earliest samples were collected roughly a decade before the 2015 WHO recommendation for immediate ART, at a time when ART was usually postponed until CD4 counts fell. From 30 to 35 adults with confirmed HIV infection, the cohort provided 192 cryopreserved PBMC samples, gathered serially across a mean of around 6 years (range 1-12). Among the 30 or so participants with HIV, eleven were female. A retrospective serial study tested whether changes in peripheral blood TRB repertoire composition and diversity were associated with ART initiation and durable HIV suppression. No cross-contamination during QIAcube processing was seen in test extractions of a monoclonal T-cell line run alongside 33 polyclonal samples.

The junction carries 16 bases between V and J, which are trimmed by 0 bases and 5 bases respectively. The germline V gene (reference sequence) specifies LNHNV as CDR1 and YYDKDF as CDR2. There are 16 amino acids in the CDR3, from cysteine to phenylalanine inclusive. The DNA shown is the 48-base CDR3, in frame from base 1. Inclusion was restricted to participants for whom at least one PBMC sample before ART initiation and at least two post-ART samples were available. All participants with HIV were treated in the United States of America. Cryopreserved samples of about 0.9-11 million PBMC were thawed and washed before DNA extraction. At the time of the earliest PBMC sample, participants with HIV were aged between roughly 20 and 55 years. PBMC samples from each participant spanned 1-4 timepoints before ART initiation and 2-8 timepoints after ART initiation, with a median of 7 samples. Serial HIV viral load, CD4+ T-cell count, ART history and demographic data were obtained for every participant. Genomic DNA was extracted from unsorted PBMC with a Qiagen kit on a QIAcube, with processing performed in batches of 12 samples.

Overall results and qualifications from the work: Expanded TRB clones identified before ART initiation dominated the repertoire at all time points, although this dominance fluctuated and declined in many PLHIV after ART. Because cell numbers in pre-ART samples were limited, unsorted PBMC were profiled instead of sorted CD4+ and CD8+ T cells. Owing to limited PBMC availability, only the TCR beta chain was sequenced, without alpha chain pairing. Inferences about post-ART repertoire changes were limited because no data were available on ART adherence, viral resistance or therapy changes. The samples span the years 2004 to 2017, and the ART regimens used at that time may not be as effective as current regimens. Starting ART was linked to a significant rise in TRB diversity, yet even after long-term ART the diversity remained significantly lower than in transplant donor controls. HIV repertoires had narrower CDR3 length ranges than controls, and the network structure suggested an antigen-experienced repertoire that shifted only slightly toward naive after ART.

Note on this clone: Its binding antigen is unknown. Base quality data are lacking; no much larger clone is found one base away.

Sequencing of the TRB variable region was done with the immunoSEQ hsTCRB v3.0 assay at survey level resolution. A depth of about 40,000-50,000 T-cell genomes per sample was targeted for TRB sequencing. An Illumina MiSeq with a v3 150-cycle kit was used to sequence the pooled TRB libraries. The study's processing was this. Repertoire analysis ran in R within a reproducible Nextflow workflow covering QC, data transformation and analysis. LymphoSeq2, an R package for AIRR-Seq data exploration, was used to implement custom analyses. A handful of samples yielding fewer than 5000 total TRB sequences were excluded, leaving over 150 analyzed HIV repertoires. Among the 180 to 200 HIV repertoires that were kept, 59 were collected before ART initiation and under 150 were collected after ART initiation. Repertoires were downsampled to 5000 TRB nucleotide sequences, with summary statistics averaged over 100 downsampling iterations. Only TRB sequences with CDR3 regions of at least seven amino acids were retained for analysis. A Shannon entropy-derived clonality score and the Gini coefficient were used to measure diversity. In the repertoire networks, any two of the top 5000 CDR3 amino acid sequences were linked whenever the two sequences differed by an edit distance of one. GLIPH2 predicted antigen specificity groups and MHC restriction for TRB CDR3 amino acid sequences. To flag known CMV, EBV, HIV or tissue antigen associations, CDR3 amino acid sequences were matched against VDJdb and McPAS-TCR. Pre-ART, post-ART and control groups were compared with Wilcoxon signed-rank tests and Holm-Bonferroni correction. Sourced from immuneACCESS, this table was stored by TCRdb with only in-frame sequences that have V and J called. A share of the clones is absent; for the studies checked, an unresolved V gene accounts for under half, and the remainder has no known explanation. V and J calls and clone size are given by that table; D and trimming were obtained from the DNA. The sample table records about 21,000 clones; around 84% of these occur just once. The top ten clonotypes cover 3.4% of the sample.

Recombination linked TRBV15 to TRBJ1-2; possibly the D gene is TRBD1, per 6 matching bases. The sequenced sample was unsorted PBMCs, obtained 1.9 years after starting antiretroviral therapy. The clonotype originates from a woman between 50 and 59 years old with HIV. The DNA is as follows: TGTGCCACCAGCAGAGAGTCTACAGTGGGGGCATATGGCTACACCTTC. Its translation is CATSRESTVGAYGYTF.